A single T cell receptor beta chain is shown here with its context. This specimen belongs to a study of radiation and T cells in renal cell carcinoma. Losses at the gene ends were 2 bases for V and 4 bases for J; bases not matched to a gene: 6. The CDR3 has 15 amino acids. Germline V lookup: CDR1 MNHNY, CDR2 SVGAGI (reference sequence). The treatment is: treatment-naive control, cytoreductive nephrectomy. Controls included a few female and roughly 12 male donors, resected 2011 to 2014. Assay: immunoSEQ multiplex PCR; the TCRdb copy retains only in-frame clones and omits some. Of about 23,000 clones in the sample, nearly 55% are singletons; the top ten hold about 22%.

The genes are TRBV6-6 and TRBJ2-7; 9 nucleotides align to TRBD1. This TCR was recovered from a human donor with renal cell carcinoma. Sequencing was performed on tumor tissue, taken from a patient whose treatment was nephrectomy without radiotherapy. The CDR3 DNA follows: TGTGCCAGCAGTTACGGACAGGACAGGGGTTACGAGCAGTACTTC. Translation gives CASSYGQDRGYEQYF.